The source of this TCR beta chain is a study of CD8 T cells in ankylosing spondylitis. Whole-study findings and limits: Previous work reported some of these motif variants in the synovial fluid and blood of reactive arthritis. Characteristic of ankylosing spondylitis blood, it appeared, was a TCR beta motif comprising several highly homologous variants. Matched ankylosing spondylitis synovial fluid reportedly showed significant enrichment of disease-linked clones. Peripheral blood held disease-linked clones only at relatively low frequency, and these were CD8+.

This clonotype has more than one count but fewer than ten. Antigen: not known. Construction of TCR beta libraries was performed using quantitative 5'-RACE with molecular barcodes. TCRdb independently ran MiXCR on the 5' RACE reads; one entry per CDR3 protein. The sample consists of 700,000 to 1,000,000 distinct CDR3 sequences, approximately 10% of them appearing once. CDR1 LGHNA and CDR2 YSLEER come from the germline V gene. Trimming shortened V by 2 bases and J by 8 bases, and 21 bases separated the two germline ends. The CDR3 has 16 residues. The source of this sequence is a male donor with ankylosing spondylitis. The sequenced sample consisted of blood, either unsorted or a sorted T cell fraction (not recorded which). The chain recombines TRBV4-3 with TRBJ1-2; D might be TRBD1 (5 bases). The chain's CDR3 is CASSQSSRVPLGGYTF. The CDR3 DNA reads as TGCGCCAGCAGCCAATCTTCCAGGGTACCCCTTGGAGGCTACACCTTC.